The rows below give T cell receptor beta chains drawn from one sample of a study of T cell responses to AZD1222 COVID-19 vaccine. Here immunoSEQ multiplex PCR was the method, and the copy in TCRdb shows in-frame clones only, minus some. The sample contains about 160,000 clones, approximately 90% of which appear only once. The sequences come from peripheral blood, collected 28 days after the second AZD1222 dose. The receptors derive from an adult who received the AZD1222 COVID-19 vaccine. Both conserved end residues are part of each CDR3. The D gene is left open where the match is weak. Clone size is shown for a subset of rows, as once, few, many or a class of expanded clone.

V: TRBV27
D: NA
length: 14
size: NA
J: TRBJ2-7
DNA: TGTGCCAGCAGTTTTAAGTCGGGGTCCTACGAGCAGTACTTC
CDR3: CASSFKSGSYEQYF

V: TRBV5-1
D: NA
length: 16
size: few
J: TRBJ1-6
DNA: TGCGCCAGCAGCTTTCTGTTGAACAAGTATAATTCACCCCTCCACTTT
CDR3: CASSFLLNKYNSPLHF

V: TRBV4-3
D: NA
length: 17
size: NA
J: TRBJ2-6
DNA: TGCGCCAGCAGCCAAGTGGGGTCAAACTCTGGGGCCAACGTCCTGACTTTC
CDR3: CASSQVGSNSGANVLTF

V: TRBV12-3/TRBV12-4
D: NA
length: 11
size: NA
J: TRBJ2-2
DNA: TGTGCCAGCACAGGGGCCGGGGAGCTGTTTTTT
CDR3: CASTGAGELFF

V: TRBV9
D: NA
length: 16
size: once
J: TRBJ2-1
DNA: TGTGCCAGCAGCGTAGCTCTGAGGGGGGGCAGAAATGAGCAGTTCTTC
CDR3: CASSVALRGGRNEQFF

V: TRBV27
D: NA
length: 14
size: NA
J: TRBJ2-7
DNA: TGTGCCACCAGTCGGGGGTTAATTCTCTACGAGCAGTACTTC
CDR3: CATSRGLILYEQYF

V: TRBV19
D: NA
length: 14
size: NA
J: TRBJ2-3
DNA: TGTGCCAGTACCAATCAGGCTAGCACAGATACGCAGTATTTT
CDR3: CASTNQASTDTQYF

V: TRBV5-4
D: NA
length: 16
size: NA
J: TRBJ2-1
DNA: TGTGCCAGCAGCGCCAGGGTGCTCTACTCCTACAATGAGCAGTTCTTC
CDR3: CASSARVLYSYNEQFF

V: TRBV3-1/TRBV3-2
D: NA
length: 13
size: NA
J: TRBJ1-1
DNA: TGTGCCAGCAGCCAATCGGGGGGCACTGAAGCTTTCTTT
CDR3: CASSQSGGTEAFF

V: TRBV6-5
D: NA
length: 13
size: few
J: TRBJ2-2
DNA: TGTGCCAGCAGAAAGGACGGAACCGGGGAGCTGTTTTTT
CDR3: CASRKDGTGELFF

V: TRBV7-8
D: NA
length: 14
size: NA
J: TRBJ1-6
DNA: TGTGCCAGCAGCTTTCTATCCTATAATTCACCCCTCCACTTT
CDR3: CASSFLSYNSPLHF

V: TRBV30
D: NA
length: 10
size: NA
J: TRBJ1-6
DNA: TGTGCCTTCTTCAATTCACCCCTCCACTTT
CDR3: CAFFNSPLHF

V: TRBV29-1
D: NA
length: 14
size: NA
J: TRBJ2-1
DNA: TGCAGCGTTGGGGATGACCGGCCGTTCAATGAGCAGTTCTTC
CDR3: CSVGDDRPFNEQFF

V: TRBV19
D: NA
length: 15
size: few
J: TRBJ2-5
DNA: TGTGCCAGTACCCCCGGCAGGGGCCCCCAAGAGACCCAGTACTTC
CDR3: CASTPGRGPQETQYF

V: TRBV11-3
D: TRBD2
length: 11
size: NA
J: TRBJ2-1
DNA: TGTGCCAGCAGCTCCGGGACTAGCCAGTTCTTC
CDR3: CASSSGTSQFF

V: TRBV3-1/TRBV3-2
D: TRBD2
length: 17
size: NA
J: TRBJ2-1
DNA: TGTGCCAGCAGCCAAGGAGTGAGCGGGGCCTCCTACAATGAGCAGTTCTTC
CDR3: CASSQGVSGASYNEQFF

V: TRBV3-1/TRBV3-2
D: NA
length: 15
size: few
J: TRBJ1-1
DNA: TGTGCCAGCAGCCAAGAGAGAATAGCGAACACTGAAGCTTTCTTT
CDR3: CASSQERIANTEAFF

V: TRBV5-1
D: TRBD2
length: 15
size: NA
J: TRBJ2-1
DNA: TGCGCCAGCAGCTTGCAAGCTAGCGGGAGCAATGAGCAGTTCTTC
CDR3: CASSLQASGSNEQFF

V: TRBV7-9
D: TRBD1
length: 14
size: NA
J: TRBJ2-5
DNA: TGTGCCAGCAGCTCGGGACAGGGACAAGAGACCCAGTACTTC
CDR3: CASSSGQGQETQYF

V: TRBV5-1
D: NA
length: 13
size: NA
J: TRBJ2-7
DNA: TGCGCCAGCAGCTTGGTTGGCAGGGACGAGCAGTACTTC
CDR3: CASSLVGRDEQYF

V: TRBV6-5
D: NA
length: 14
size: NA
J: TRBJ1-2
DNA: TGTGCCAGCAGCCGGGAGATAGGGCAGGGACGCAACACCTTC
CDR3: CASSREIGQGRNTF

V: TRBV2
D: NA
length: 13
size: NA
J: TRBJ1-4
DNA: TGTGCCAGCCAGGGGACAACTAATGAAAAACTGTTTTTT
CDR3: CASQGTTNEKLFF